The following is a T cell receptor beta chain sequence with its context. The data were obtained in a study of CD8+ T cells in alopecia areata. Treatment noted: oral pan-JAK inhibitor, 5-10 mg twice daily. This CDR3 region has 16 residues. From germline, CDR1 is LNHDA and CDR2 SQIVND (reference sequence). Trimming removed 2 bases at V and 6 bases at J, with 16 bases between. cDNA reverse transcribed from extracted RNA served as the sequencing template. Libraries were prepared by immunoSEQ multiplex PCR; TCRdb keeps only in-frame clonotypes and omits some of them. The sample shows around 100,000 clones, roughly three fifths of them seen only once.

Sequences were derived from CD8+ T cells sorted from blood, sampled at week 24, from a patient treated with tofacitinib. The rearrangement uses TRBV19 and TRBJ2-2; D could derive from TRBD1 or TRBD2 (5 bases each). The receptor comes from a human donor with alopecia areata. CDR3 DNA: TGTGCCAGTAGTATATGGATAACTGAGGGACCCGGGGAGCTGTTTTTT. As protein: CASSIWITEGPGELFF.